A single sample is the source of the 27 T cell receptor beta chains below, sequenced in a study of Graves' ophthalmopathy and Graves' hyperthyroidism. From RNA, the CDR3 regions of TCR beta chains were amplified and sequenced. An initial RT-PCR round employing HTBI primers preceded a second-round multiplex PCR. TCRdb passed the multiplex PCR reads through MiXCR, listing each CDR3 protein once. Of more than 300,000 distinct CDR3 sequences in the sample, about 16% were seen once. The material sequenced was peripheral blood. These receptors were taken from a woman under 30 with stable Graves' hyperthyroidism.

Within the sample, this clonotype is medium-sized. The chain employs TRBV7-9 and TRBJ2-7, with 7 positions matching TRBD1. This CDR3 has 16 residues. Germline V CDR1 and CDR2: SEHNR, FQNEAQ (reference sequence). With V trimmed by 5 bases and J by 4 bases, 14 bases remained unmatched. The CDR3 reads CASSTTPGQLNYEQYF. The CDR3 DNA reads as TGTGCCAGCAGCACCACTCCGGGACAGTTGAATTACGAGCAGTACTTC.

The chain recombines TRBV12-3 or TRBV12-4 with TRBJ1-3; D possibly corresponds to TRBD1 (5 bases). CDR3 length equals 19 residues. Between the trimmed V and J ends, which lost 3 bases and 0 bases, there was a span of 21 bases. The CDR3 loop is CASSFGLYRPHNSGNTIYF. For the CDR3, the DNA is TGTGCCAGCAGTTTCGGTCTATACAGGCCACATAACTCTGGAAACACCATATATTTT.

This clonotype was counted ten times or more. The chain employs TRBV3-1 and TRBJ2-5; perhaps D is TRBD1 or TRBD2 (6 bases each). CDR1 and CDR2 from the germline V gene are LGHDT and YNNKEL (reference sequence). Trimming left V 1 base short and J 4 bases short, with 10 bases between. The CDR3 has 14 amino acids. DNA of the CDR3: TGTGCCAGCAGCCAAGCGGGGGCGGGAGAGACCCAGTACTTC. Protein sequence: CASSQAGAGETQYF.

This clonotype has a count of ten or more. The gene calls are TRBV19 and TRBJ1-2; the match to TRBD1 covers 7 bases. V lost 5 bases, J lost 8 bases, and 17 bases stayed unmatched. The CDR3 length is 16 residues. In germline, CDR1 is LNHDA, CDR2 SQIVND (reference sequence). As DNA, the CDR3 is TGTGCCAGTAGTCCGACAGGGTCAGGAAGGAGCCGCGGCTACACCTTC. Residues: CASSPTGSGRSRGYTF.

This clonotype occurred many times. The chain is built from TRBV10-2 and TRBJ2-7, with D perhaps matching TRBD2 (5 bases). CDR1 is WSHSY and CDR2 is SAAADI in the germline V gene. The CDR3 contains 14 residues. Trimming shortened V by 6 bases and J by 0 bases, and 12 bases separated the two germline ends. The CDR3: CASRRRLDSYEQYF. The DNA for the CDR3 is TGCGCCAGCAGAAGGAGGCTAGACTCCTACGAGCAGTACTTC.

In this sample, this clonotype turned up a few times. One base away lies a much larger clone, so this may be a sequencing read error. The chain joins TRBV9 to TRBJ1-6; D gene uncertain. The CDR3 has 15 residues. Germline values: CDR1 SGDLS, CDR2 YYNGEE. The chain's CDR3 is CASSVETRVNSHLHF. The DNA of the CDR3 is TGTGCCAGCAGCGTGGAGACGAGGGTCAACTCACACCTCCACTTT.

This clonotype was detected many times. The chain couples TRBV20-1 to TRBJ1-2; TRBD1 matches at 11 bases. The CDR3 contains 15 residues. With V trimmed by 6 bases and J by 3 bases, 9 bases remained unmatched. Looked up from germline, CDR1 is DFQATT and CDR2 is SNEGSKA (reference sequence). The CDR3 reads CSAYPGTGGDYGYTF. The CDR3 DNA is TGCAGTGCCTACCCCGGGACAGGGGGTGACTATGGCTACACCTTC.

This clonotype was observed many times. V is TRBV6-5 and J is TRBJ1-5; tentative D call: TRBD1 (6 bases). The V end lost 3 bases, the J end lost 6 bases, and 15 bases lay between the germline ends. Germline CDR1 MNHEY, CDR2 SVGAGI. This CDR3 spans 15 amino acids. The CDR3 region has the DNA TGTGCCAGCAGTTATATCCCAAGGGGGATTCAGCCCCAGCATTTT. This encodes CASSYIPRGIQPQHF.

Only a few counts were recorded for this clonotype. The chain employs TRBV11-2 and TRBJ2-5; D uncertain. V was trimmed by 3 bases and J by 4 bases, leaving 18 bases between them. Germline assignment: CDR1 SGHAT and CDR2 FQNNGV. This CDR3 is built from 16 residues. The CDR3 loop is CASSFLGQSALETQYF. The CDR3 DNA is TGTGCCAGCAGCTTTCTGGGCCAGTCAGCACTAGAGACCCAGTACTTC. Filled out from reference TRBV11-2 and TRBJ2-5, the complete variable domain reads EAGVAQSPRYKIIEKRQSVAFWCNPISGHATLYWYQQILGQGPKLLIQFQNNGVVDDSQLPKDRFSAERLKGVDSTLKIQPAKLEDSAVYLCASSFLGQSALETQYFGPGTRLLVL.

As concerns this clonotype: This sequence may be a read error, since a much larger clone differs from it by one base. CDR3 coding DNA: TGTGCCAGCAGCCATCGGGAGCGGGATCACCCAGATCAGTACTTC. It codes for CASSHRERDHPDQYF. The chain uses TRBV7-2 and TRBJ2-4; 7 bases fit TRBD2. The CDR3 sequence is 15 residues long. CDR1 is SGHTA and CDR2 is FQGNSA in the germline V gene. J gave up 12 bases and V 5 bases, and 16 bases lay outside the gene matches.

The sample holds many counts of this clonotype. The chain has TRBV19 and TRBJ2-5, with 12 bases fitting TRBD2. The CDR3 runs 16 residues. Trimming took 5 bases from V and 2 from J; bases not matched to a gene: 6. Germline assignment: CDR1 LNHDA and CDR2 SQIVND (reference sequence). In DNA, the CDR3 is TGTGCCAGTAGTTTACGACTAGCGGGGGTGCAAGAGACCCAGTACTTC. Its protein product is CASSLRLAGVQETQYF.

The table lists this clonotype with many counts. The chain joins TRBV6-1 to TRBJ1-2; D gene ambiguous. Germline V lookup: CDR1 MNHNS, CDR2 SASEGT. The V end lost 6 bases, the J end lost 12 bases, and 14 bases lay between the germline ends. The CDR3 is 11 amino acids. The CDR3: CASSRPRDHTF. As DNA, the CDR3 is TGTGCCAGCAGCCGCCCCAGAGACCACACCTTC.

This clonotype was detected ten times or more. The V call is TRBV4-2, the J call TRBJ2-7, with D possibly being TRBD2 (5 bases). The CDR3 loop spans 13 amino acids. Trimming shortened V by 2 bases and J by 2 bases, and 7 bases separated the two germline ends. Per the germline V gene, CDR1 is LGHNA and CDR2 is YNFKEQ. CDR3 region: CASSQTGTYEQYF. DNA for the CDR3: TGTGCCAGCAGCCAAACCGGGACCTACGAGCAGTACTTC.

This clonotype has ten or more counts. This chain uses TRBV3-1 with TRBJ2-7; D not resolved. The germline gives CDR1 LGHDT, CDR2 YNNKEL (reference sequence). The CDR3 spans 13 residues. The germline V and J ends were trimmed by 0 bases and 11 bases, with 14 bases remaining between them. CDR3 coding DNA: TGTGCCAGCAGCCAAGAATCTGACCCGCCGAAGTACTTC. It yields the protein CASSQESDPPKYF.

This clonotype was picked up many times. The chain uses TRBV6-1 and TRBJ2-2, with D perhaps TRBD2 (6 bases). The CDR3 has 13 amino acids. CDR1 and CDR2 (germline): MNHNS, SASEGT. V lost 4 bases and J 6 bases, leaving 9 bases between the germline ends. CDR3 loop: CASSVGGAGELFF. CDR3 nucleotide sequence: TGTGCCAGCAGTGTAGGAGGGGCCGGGGAGCTGTTTTTT.

This clonotype was counted between two and nine times. The chain is built from TRBV9 and TRBJ2-5, with a weak D call TRBD2 (6 bases). V was pared by 2 bases and J by 5 bases, with 16 bases between. Germline loops: CDR1 SGDLS, CDR2 YYNGEE. CDR3 length: 15 amino acids. Here the CDR3 reads CASSVTGGVGETQYF. CDR3 bases: TGTGCCAGCAGCGTCACAGGCGGGGTCGGCGAGACCCAGTACTTC.

This clonotype showed up many times. The J gene is TRBJ1-1, the V gene TRBV7-3; tentatively, D is TRBD1 (6 bases). Trimming took off 2 bases at V and 10 bases at J, with 11 bases between the two ends. The CDR3 spans 12 residues. Per germline, CDR1 SGHTA and CDR2 FQGTGA. The CDR3 loop reads CASSLLGGAAFF. In DNA, the CDR3 is TGTGCCAGCAGCTTATTGGGGGGCGCAGCTTTCTTT.

This clonotype has at least ten counts. The rearrangement uses TRBV3-1 and TRBJ2-7, with D unresolved. Trimming shortened V by 4 bases and J by 2 bases, and 15 bases separated the two germline ends. Germline V gives CDR1 LGHDT, CDR2 YNNKEL (reference sequence). The CDR3 spans 15 residues. The CDR3 here is CASSRSARSPYEQYF. The DNA for the CDR3 is TGTGCCAGCAGCCGAAGCGCCCGAAGTCCCTACGAGCAGTACTTC.

This clonotype has only a few counts. The chain uses TRBV11-2 and TRBJ2-2; TRBD2 agrees at 8 bases. Germline lookup yields CDR1 SGHAT and CDR2 FQNNGV. This CDR3 comprises 16 residues. V lost 8 bases to trimming and J lost 5 bases; unmatched junction nucleotides: 13. CDR3 protein: CASYPGGGLATGELFF. CDR3 bases: TGTGCCAGCTACCCCGGGGGGGGGCTGGCTACCGGGGAGCTGTTTTTT.

V usage is TRBV20-1 and J usage is TRBJ1-2, with no clear D. Germline values: CDR1 DFQATT, CDR2 SNEGSKA (reference sequence). V was clipped by 1 base and J by 1 base, with 7 bases between them. The CDR3 totals 13 residues. CDR3 DNA sequence: TGCAGTGCTAGAGGTCCGGATAACTATGGCTACACCTTC. As protein: CSARGPDNYGYTF.

Ten or more counts support this clonotype. The CDR3, as DNA: TGTGCCAGCAGACTCCGGGGTCGACTGCCCCAGCATTTT. Protein: CASRLRGRLPQHF. The chain joins TRBV6-2 or TRBV6-3 to TRBJ1-5; no firm D call. V was cut by 6 bases and J by 9 bases, with 15 bases left in between. Germline V gives CDR1 MNHEY, CDR2 SVGEGT. The CDR3 extends over 13 amino acids.

This rearrangement joins TRBV6-2 or TRBV6-3 to TRBJ1-1, with D tentatively TRBD1 (6 bases). The CDR3 runs 15 residues. CDR1 MNHEY and CDR2 SVGEGT come from the germline V gene. The V gene lost 2 bases and the J gene lost 3 bases, with 13 bases spanning the gap. The CDR3 sequence is CASSYRGYRDTEAFF. CDR3 nucleotide sequence: TGTGCCAGCAGTTACAGGGGATACAGGGACACTGAAGCTTTCTTT.

This clonotype was observed at least ten times. This rearrangement joins TRBV29-1 to TRBJ2-5; possibly TRBD1 for D (7 bases). Trimming shortened V by 4 bases and J by 5 bases, and 20 bases separated the two germline ends. Germline V gene lookup returns CDR1 SQVTM and CDR2 ANQGSEA. The CDR3 spans 15 residues. CDR3 residues: CSVGRVEGAGETQYF. The CDR3 bases are TGCAGCGTTGGGCGAGTGGAGGGGGCTGGTGAGACCCAGTACTTC.

The V call is TRBV11-2, the J call TRBJ2-7, with D hard to call. Germline values: CDR1 SGHAT, CDR2 FQNNGV. This CDR3 contains 11 residues. Trimming removed 5 bases at V and 7 bases at J, with 9 bases between. CDR3 sequence: CASSAKWEQYF. In DNA form, the CDR3 reads TGTGCCAGCAGCGCTAAATGGGAGCAGTACTTC.

This clonotype showed up many times. The chain links TRBV19 to TRBJ1-5, with TRBD1 identical over 7 bases. This CDR3 is 18 amino acids long. V lost 4 bases and J lost 0; bases outside the gene matches: 12. Germline CDR1 reads LNHDA; CDR2 reads SQIVND (reference sequence). The CDR3 loop is CASSTGQVQGYSNQPQHF. CDR3 DNA: TGTGCCAGTAGTACCGGACAGGTTCAGGGGTATAGCAATCAGCCCCAGCATTTT.

The gene calls are TRBV12-3 or TRBV12-4 and TRBJ2-7, with a tentative D call TRBD1 (6 bases). This CDR3 has 13 residues. V was clipped by 4 bases and J by 6 bases, with 13 bases between them. The DNA of the CDR3 is TGTGCCAGCAGTTACGCCCAGGGGACCGAGCAGTACTTC. Translation: CASSYAQGTEQYF.

This clonotype was seen many times. This sequence joins TRBV6-1 and TRBJ2-7; a possible D gene is TRBD2 (5 bases). CDR3 length: 13 amino acids. The germline CDR1 and CDR2 sequences are MNHNS and SASEGT. The ends were cut back, 4 bases at V and 2 bases at J, with 9 bases in the middle. The CDR3 protein is CASSGYGTYEQYF. For the CDR3, the DNA is TGTGCCAGCAGTGGCTACGGGACCTACGAGCAGTACTTC.